This T cell receptor beta chain was profiled in a study of T cells in Graves' hyperthyroidism and ophthalmopathy. Amplification targeted TCR beta CDR3 regions from RNA transcripts. During a first-round RT-PCR of the TCR CDR3, the HTBI primer set was used. MiXCR was run by TCRdb on the multiplex PCR reads, yielding one entry per CDR3 protein. Of hundreds of thousands of distinct CDR3 sequences detected, more than 15% appear once; the ten largest clones hold 2.5% to 4%. CDR3 length: 16 residues. CDR1 is LNHDA and CDR2 is SQIVND in the germline V gene (reference sequence). V lost 7 bases and J lost 0; bases outside the gene matches: 7.

Material for sequencing was blood. The gene calls are TRBV19 and TRBJ1-5, with TRBD1 identical over 9 bases. The source is a middle-aged woman with Graves' ophthalmopathy. The CDR3 sequence is CASTYGGQGSNQPQHF. CDR3 nucleotides: TGTGCCAGTACCTATGGGGGACAGGGTAGCAATCAGCCCCAGCATTTT.